The clone carrying this TCR beta chain has just a few counts. Its cognate antigen is unknown. The sample is drawn from a study of cytomegalovirus exposure and HLA in healthy donors. Overall study results and limits: In a later analysis, V- and J-gene trimming of beta chains associated with a DCLRE1C missense variant, replicated independently. Accurate predictions that matched the HLA-A and HLA-B alleles of most subjects were reportedly made from TCR beta sequences. According to the study, roughly 180 TCR beta chains were cytomegalovirus-associated.

Vbeta (60) and Jbeta (13) primers were used in the PCR. TCRdb's copy holds only in-frame clones and misses some; the assay was immunoSEQ multiplex PCR. The table lists roughly 76,000 clones, 79% of them singletons. V was clipped by 3 bases and J by 4 bases, with 12 bases between them. In germline, CDR1 is SGHAT, CDR2 FQNNGV. The CDR3 sequence is 14 residues long. The chain recombines TRBV11-2 with TRBJ1-1; weak D call: TRBD1 (6 bases). The TCR was taken from a man aged 30 to 39 in good health and CMV-seronegative. What was sequenced was PBMCs. CDR3 sequence: CASSFGGLGTEAFF. The DNA of the CDR3 is TGTGCCAGCAGCTTTGGGGGCTTGGGCACTGAAGCTTTCTTT. The full variable domain, with the rest looked up from reference TRBV11-2 and TRBJ1-1, is EAGVAQSPRYKIIEKRQSVAFWCNPISGHATLYWYQQILGQGPKLLIQFQNNGVVDDSQLPKDRFSAERLKGVDSTLKIQPAKLEDSAVYLCASSFGGLGTEAFFGQGTRLTVV.